A selection of T cell receptor beta chains follows, all from one sample in a study of blood T cells in healthy people across ages. TCRdb processed the 5' RACE reads anew with MiXCR; each CDR3 protein has one entry. The table has 800,000 or so distinct CDR3 sequences, less than 80% seen once. The sequenced sample consisted of blood. The source of these receptors is a young man in good health. The CDR3 runs from the conserved cysteine through the conserved F or W. D genes are given only for firm matches. Clone size is given for some rows only: seen once, a few or many times, or a class if the clone is expanded.

size: -
D: -
V: TRBV29-1
J: TRBJ1-2
DNA: TGCAGCGTAGATCAGGGGTACTATGGTTACACCTTC
CDR3: CSVDQGYYGYTF

size: -
D: -
V: TRBV19
J: TRBJ2-3
DNA: TGTGCCAGTAGGAGAGGGCAGAGAATCACAGATACGCAGTATTTT
CDR3: CASRRGQRITDTQYF

size: few
D: -
V: TRBV20-1
J: TRBJ2-4
DNA: TGCAGTGCTAGAGATCCTGGACGGGGAGTTGGGGAGCAGTACTTC
CDR3: CSARDPGRGVGEQYF

size: -
D: -
V: TRBV13
J: TRBJ2-5
DNA: TGTGCCAGCAGCCCGACCCAGCAAGAGACCCAGTACTTC
CDR3: CASSPTQQETQYF

size: -
D: -
V: TRBV11-3
J: TRBJ2-3
DNA: TGTGCCAGCAGCTCCGGACAGACCTCTAGCACAGATACGCAGTATTTT
CDR3: CASSSGQTSSTDTQYF

size: -
D: -
V: TRBV12-3/TRBV12-4
J: TRBJ2-5
DNA: TGTGCCAGCAGTCCTGTGGGCCGACGGGAGACCCAGTACTTC
CDR3: CASSPVGRRETQYF

size: -
D: -
V: TRBV7-8
J: TRBJ1-2
DNA: TGTGCCAGCAGCTTGGGTGTACAGAACTATGGCTACACCTTC
CDR3: CASSLGVQNYGYTF

size: -
D: TRBD1
V: TRBV27
J: TRBJ2-3
DNA: TGTGCCAGCAGTATATTAGGGGGCACGAGCACAGATACGCAGTATTTT
CDR3: CASSILGGTSTDTQYF

size: few
D: -
V: TRBV6-2/TRBV6-3
J: TRBJ2-4
DNA: TGTGCCAGCAGTTACCCCTTCGGAGGGGGAGTTAAGTACTTC
CDR3: CASSYPFGGGVKYF

size: -
D: -
V: TRBV12-3/TRBV12-4
J: TRBJ1-6
DNA: TGTGCCAGCAGTCGGGGGGGTTTTATTTCACCCCTCCACTTT
CDR3: CASSRGGFISPLHF

size: few
D: -
V: TRBV6-2/TRBV6-3
J: TRBJ2-5
DNA: TGTGCCAGCAGTCCCACGGCTCTGGATCTTTGGGGGACCCAGTACTTC
CDR3: CASSPTALDLWGTQYF

size: -
D: -
V: TRBV6-5
J: TRBJ2-1
DNA: TGTGCCAGCAGTTACTCTGGTTGGGGTCGGGCGACCTACAATGAGCAGTTCTTC
CDR3: CASSYSGWGRATYNEQFF

size: -
D: -
V: TRBV4-3
J: TRBJ2-1
DNA: TGCGCCAGCAGCCAAGGGGAAGGGGCTTGGAATGAGCAGTTCTTC
CDR3: CASSQGEGAWNEQFF

size: -
D: TRBD1
V: TRBV6-1
J: TRBJ2-7
DNA: TGTGCCAGCAGTGAATTAGGGGGCCTTTCCTACGAGCAGTACTTC
CDR3: CASSELGGLSYEQYF

size: -
D: -
V: TRBV20-1
J: TRBJ2-3
DNA: TGCAGTGCTAGGACCCCGACGGATACGCAGTATTTT
CDR3: CSARTPTDTQYF

size: few
D: TRBD2
V: TRBV29-1
J: TRBJ2-1
DNA: TGCAGCGTTCATGGGGGGGACTCCTACAATGAGCAGTTCTTC
CDR3: CSVHGGDSYNEQFF

size: -
D: -
V: TRBV12-3/TRBV12-4
J: TRBJ2-2
DNA: TGTGCCAGCAGTACCCCGACGAGGTTGAACACCGGGGAGCTGTTTTTT
CDR3: CASSTPTRLNTGELFF

size: -
D: -
V: TRBV30
J: TRBJ1-4
DNA: TGTGCCTGGGGGCCGGGGACAACTAATGAAAAACTGTTTTTT
CDR3: CAWGPGTTNEKLFF

size: -
D: -
V: TRBV28
J: TRBJ1-2
DNA: TGTGCCAGCAGCCCGGCCCCGTATGGCTACACCTTC
CDR3: CASSPAPYGYTF

size: -
D: -
V: TRBV29-1
J: TRBJ2-7
DNA: TGCAGCGTTGCCCCGGACGGTAACGAGCAGTACTTC
CDR3: CSVAPDGNEQYF

size: few
D: -
V: TRBV20-1
J: TRBJ2-5
DNA: TGCAGTGCTAGAGTGGGTGCAGCGATAAATGAAGAGACCCAGTACTTC
CDR3: CSARVGAAINEETQYF

size: many
D: -
V: TRBV28
J: TRBJ1-4
DNA: TGTGCCAGCACCTCCGGGGCAGAACAAGAAAAACTGTTTTTT
CDR3: CASTSGAEQEKLFF

size: -
D: -
V: TRBV5-5
J: TRBJ2-1
DNA: TGTGCCAGCAGCCCGACTTCCCCAAGCTCCTACAATGAGCAGTTCTTC
CDR3: CASSPTSPSSYNEQFF

size: -
D: TRBD2
V: TRBV6-1
J: TRBJ2-7
DNA: TGTGCCAGCAGTTGGGCTAGCGGGGGGTCCTCCTACGAGCAGTACTTC
CDR3: CASSWASGGSSYEQYF

size: -
D: TRBD1
V: TRBV20-1
J: TRBJ2-5
DNA: TGCAGTGCTGACGACAGGGCGGAGACCCAGTACTTC
CDR3: CSADDRAETQYF

size: -
D: TRBD2
V: TRBV4-3
J: TRBJ2-1
DNA: TGCGCCAGCGCCTTCGGGGGGGCCTACAATGAGCAGTTCTTC
CDR3: CASAFGGAYNEQFF

size: -
D: TRBD2
V: TRBV5-1
J: TRBJ2-1
DNA: TGCGCCAGCAGCTCCGGTGGTAGCGGGGGGGCCTCCTACAATGAGCAGTTCTTC
CDR3: CASSSGGSGGASYNEQFF

size: once
D: -
V: TRBV25-1
J: TRBJ2-3
DNA: TGTGCCAGCAGTGAAGGGAAGGCGGGGCCGGTGTTAGATACGCAGTATTTT
CDR3: CASSEGKAGPVLDTQYF

size: -
D: -
V: TRBV28
J: TRBJ2-1
DNA: TGTGCCAGCAGGGCCGGGCGGCGTAACTACAATGAGCAGTTCTTC
CDR3: CASRAGRRNYNEQFF

size: -
D: -
V: TRBV20-1
J: TRBJ2-7
DNA: TGCAGTGCCCCTAAGTCGGCCTACGAGCAGTACTTC
CDR3: CSAPKSAYEQYF

size: -
D: -
V: TRBV7-9
J: TRBJ2-4
DNA: TGTGCCAGCAGCTTGGTCAACATTCAGTACTTC
CDR3: CASSLVNIQYF

size: -
D: -
V: TRBV20-1
J: TRBJ2-7
DNA: TGCAGTGCTAGAGATGGAGTTGACGAGCAGTACTTC
CDR3: CSARDGVDEQYF

size: -
D: -
V: TRBV4-3
J: TRBJ2-4
DNA: TGCGCCAGCAGCCAAGATCGAGGAGTAGGAGGGCAGTACTTC
CDR3: CASSQDRGVGGQYF

size: -
D: -
V: TRBV5-1
J: TRBJ2-3
DNA: TGCGCCAGCAGCGGGAGACAGGCCTCCACAGATACGCAGTATTTT
CDR3: CASSGRQASTDTQYF

size: -
D: -
V: TRBV5-4
J: TRBJ1-2
DNA: TGTGCCAGCAGCTCCATGGAACCTCGTGCCTATGGCTACACCTTC
CDR3: CASSSMEPRAYGYTF

size: -
D: -
V: TRBV6-6
J: TRBJ2-7
DNA: TGTGCCAGCAGTTACCTGAGTAATGGTCGAGACGAGCAGTACTTC
CDR3: CASSYLSNGRDEQYF

size: few
D: -
V: TRBV3-1
J: TRBJ1-4
DNA: TGTGCCAGCAGCCAAGGGTCCCTAGGGGAAAAACTGTTTTTT
CDR3: CASSQGSLGEKLFF

size: -
D: -
V: TRBV30
J: TRBJ2-7
DNA: TGTGCCTGGAGTCTACCGGGCCGCCTCTACGAGCAGTACTTC
CDR3: CAWSLPGRLYEQYF

size: -
D: -
V: TRBV12-3/TRBV12-4
J: TRBJ2-1
DNA: TGTGCCAGCACCCGAGCCGGGGGCTCCTACAATGAGCAGTTCTTC
CDR3: CASTRAGGSYNEQFF

size: -
D: -
V: TRBV4-1
J: TRBJ1-2
DNA: TGCGCCAGCAGCCATCACTATGGCTACACCTTC
CDR3: CASSHHYGYTF

size: few
D: TRBD1
V: TRBV12-3/TRBV12-4
J: TRBJ1-5
DNA: TGTGCCAGCAGTTTAGAGACAGGGAGCAATCAGCCCCAGCATTTT
CDR3: CASSLETGSNQPQHF

size: few
D: -
V: TRBV20-1
J: TRBJ1-5
DNA: TGCAGTGCTAGAGTCGGGGATCAGCCCCAGCATTTT
CDR3: CSARVGDQPQHF

size: -
D: -
V: TRBV20-1
J: TRBJ2-1
DNA: TGCAGTGCTAGAAAGAGGGGAGATGAGCAGTTCTTC
CDR3: CSARKRGDEQFF

size: -
D: -
V: TRBV4-3
J: TRBJ2-3
DNA: TGCGCCAGCAGCCAAGATCCCTTCGGGGCAGGTCCGGTAGATACGCAGTATTTT
CDR3: CASSQDPFGAGPVDTQYF

size: -
D: TRBD2
V: TRBV20-1
J: TRBJ2-1
DNA: TGCAGTGCCCCTCTAGCGGGGGCTCTCTCCTACAATGAGCAGTTCTTC
CDR3: CSAPLAGALSYNEQFF

size: -
D: -
V: TRBV6-2/TRBV6-3
J: TRBJ2-6
DNA: TGTGCCAGCAGTTCCCCAATATCTGGGGCCAACGTCCTGACTTTC
CDR3: CASSSPISGANVLTF

size: -
D: -
V: TRBV6-5
J: TRBJ1-2
DNA: TGTGCCAGCAGTTATAATGAGCAGAAGGAGCATAGCTACACCTTC
CDR3: CASSYNEQKEHSYTF

size: -
D: TRBD1
V: TRBV6-6
J: TRBJ2-7
DNA: TGTGCCAGCAGTTACTCCATAGACAGGGCCCTTTCCTACGAGCAGTACTTC
CDR3: CASSYSIDRALSYEQYF

size: -
D: -
V: TRBV20-1
J: TRBJ2-5
DNA: TGCAGTGCTAGAGATTTGGGGGCACCGTACCAAGAGACCCAGTACTTC
CDR3: CSARDLGAPYQETQYF

size: -
D: -
V: TRBV7-2
J: TRBJ2-3
DNA: TGTGCCAGCAGCTCCGGACTCCTCACAGATACGCAGTATTTT
CDR3: CASSSGLLTDTQYF

size: -
D: TRBD2
V: TRBV11-1
J: TRBJ2-5
DNA: TGTGCCAGCAGCCGGGACTATCCAAGAGAGACCCAGTACTTC
CDR3: CASSRDYPRETQYF

size: -
D: TRBD1
V: TRBV29-1
J: TRBJ2-2
DNA: TGCAGCGTTGTCGGGACAGGCCTGAGCGGGGAGCTGTTTTTT
CDR3: CSVVGTGLSGELFF

size: -
D: TRBD2
V: TRBV6-2/TRBV6-3
J: TRBJ2-1
DNA: TGTGCCAGCAGTTCTACTAGCGAGTACAATGAGCAGTTCTTC
CDR3: CASSSTSEYNEQFF

size: -
D: TRBD2
V: TRBV5-4
J: TRBJ2-1
DNA: TGTGCCAGCAGCTTCGGGAGCGGGGGGGCCGAGCAGTTCTTC
CDR3: CASSFGSGGAEQFF